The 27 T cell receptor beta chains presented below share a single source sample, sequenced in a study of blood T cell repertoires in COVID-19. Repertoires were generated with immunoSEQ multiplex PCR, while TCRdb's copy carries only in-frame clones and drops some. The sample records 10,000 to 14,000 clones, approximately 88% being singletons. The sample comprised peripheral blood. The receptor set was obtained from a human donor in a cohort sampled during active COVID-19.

CDR3 DNA: TGTGCCAGCAGCTTGGGAGGAGGGCGCAACCCCTATGGCTACACCTTC. Its protein is CASSLGGGRNPYGYTF. The genes are TRBV5-4 and TRBJ1-2; no reliable D call. This CDR3 has 16 residues. Germline CDR1 reads SGHNT; CDR2 reads YYREEE (reference sequence). The V and J ends lost 0 bases and 4 bases respectively, with 16 bases between them.

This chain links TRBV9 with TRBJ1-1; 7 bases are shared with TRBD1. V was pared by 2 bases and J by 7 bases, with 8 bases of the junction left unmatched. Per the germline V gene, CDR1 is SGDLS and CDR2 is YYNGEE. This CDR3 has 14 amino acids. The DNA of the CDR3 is TGTGCCAGCAGCGTCCAGGGGGTTCAGGGTGAAGCTTTCTTT. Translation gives CASSVQGVQGEAFF.

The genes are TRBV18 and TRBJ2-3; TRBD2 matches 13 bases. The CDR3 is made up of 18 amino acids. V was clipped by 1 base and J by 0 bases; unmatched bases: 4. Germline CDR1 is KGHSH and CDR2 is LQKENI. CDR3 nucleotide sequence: TGTGCCAGCTCACCACAACTAGCGGGGGGGCAGAGCACAGATACGCAGTATTTT. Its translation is CASSPQLAGGQSTDTQYF.

The CDR3 loop is CASSPGQLNTEAFF. The DNA for the CDR3 is TGCGCCAGCAGCCCGGGACAGCTAAACACTGAAGCTTTCTTT. The chain combines TRBV4-3 with TRBJ1-1; 7 nucleotides agree with TRBD1. V shed 4 bases and J 2 bases; nucleotides not matched to a gene: 4. The CDR3 runs 14 residues. Germline CDR1 and CDR2: LGHNA and YSLEER.

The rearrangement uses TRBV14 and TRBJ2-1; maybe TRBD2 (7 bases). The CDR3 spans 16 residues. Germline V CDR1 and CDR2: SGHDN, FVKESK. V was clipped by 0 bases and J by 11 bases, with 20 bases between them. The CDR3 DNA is TGTGCCAGCAGCCAAGACTCTTGGGGGGGCGGTTCCCAGCAGTTCTTC. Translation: CASSQDSWGGGSQQFF.

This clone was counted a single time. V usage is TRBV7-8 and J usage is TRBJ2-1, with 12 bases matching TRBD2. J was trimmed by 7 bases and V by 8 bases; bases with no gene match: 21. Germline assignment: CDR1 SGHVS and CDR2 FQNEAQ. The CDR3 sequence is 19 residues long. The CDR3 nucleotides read TGTGCCAGCTCGAAGGGACTAGCGGGCCCGAGGGGGACACAAAATGAGCAGTTCTTC. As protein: CASSKGLAGPRGTQNEQFF.

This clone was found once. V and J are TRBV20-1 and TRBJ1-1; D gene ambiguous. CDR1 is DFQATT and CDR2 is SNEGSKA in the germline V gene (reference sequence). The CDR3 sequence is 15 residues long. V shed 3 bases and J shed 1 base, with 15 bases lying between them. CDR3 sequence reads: CSASKGQAGNTEAFF. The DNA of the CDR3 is TGCAGTGCTAGTAAAGGCCAGGCAGGGAACACTGAAGCTTTCTTT.

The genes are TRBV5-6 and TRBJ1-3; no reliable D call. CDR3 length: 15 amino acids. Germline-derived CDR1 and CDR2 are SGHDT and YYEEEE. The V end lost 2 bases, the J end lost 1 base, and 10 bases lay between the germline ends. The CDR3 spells CASSFWSGSGNTIYF. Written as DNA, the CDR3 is TGTGCCAGCAGCTTCTGGTCAGGATCTGGAAACACCATATATTTT.

Written as DNA, the CDR3 is TGCGCCAGCAGTTTCGGAGGGGAGCGTACCAATGAGCAGTTCTTC. It specifies CASSFGGERTNEQFF. This chain joins TRBV5-1 and TRBJ2-1, with D possibly matching TRBD2 (6 bases). The V end was cut by 5 bases, the J end by 6 bases, with 18 bases between. The CDR3 loop spans 15 amino acids. Germline V gives CDR1 SGHRS, CDR2 YFSETQ.

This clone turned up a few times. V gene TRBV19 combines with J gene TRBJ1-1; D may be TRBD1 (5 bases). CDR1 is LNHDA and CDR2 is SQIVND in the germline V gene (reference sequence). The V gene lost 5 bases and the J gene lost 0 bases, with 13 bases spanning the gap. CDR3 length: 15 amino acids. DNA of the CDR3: TGTGCCAGTAGTGCCCACGGGGGGTTGAACACTGAAGCTTTCTTT. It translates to CASSAHGGLNTEAFF.

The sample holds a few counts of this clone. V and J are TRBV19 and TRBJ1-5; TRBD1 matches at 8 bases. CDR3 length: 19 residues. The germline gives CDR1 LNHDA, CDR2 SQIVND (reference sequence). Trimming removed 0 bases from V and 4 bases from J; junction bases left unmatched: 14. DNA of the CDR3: TGTGCCAGTAGTATAGAGTATCTCGGCAGGGGGCAGGGAAATCAGCCCCAGCATTTT. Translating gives CASSIEYLGRGQGNQPQHF.

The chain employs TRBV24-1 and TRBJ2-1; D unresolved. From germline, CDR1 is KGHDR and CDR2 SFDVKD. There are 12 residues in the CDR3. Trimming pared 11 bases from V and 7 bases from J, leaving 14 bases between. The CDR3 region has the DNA TGTGCCAACCCCCCTGGGCGAAATGAGCAGTTCTTC. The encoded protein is CANPPGRNEQFF.

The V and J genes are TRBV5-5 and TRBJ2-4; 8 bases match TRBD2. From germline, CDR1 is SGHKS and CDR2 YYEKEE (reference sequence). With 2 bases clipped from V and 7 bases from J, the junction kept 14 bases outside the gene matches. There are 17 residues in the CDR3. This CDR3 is CASSFSASGGGQNIQYF. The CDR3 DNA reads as TGTGCCAGCAGCTTTTCGGCCAGCGGGGGTGGGCAGAACATTCAGTACTTC. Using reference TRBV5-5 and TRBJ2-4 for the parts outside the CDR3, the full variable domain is DAGVTQSPTHLIKTRGQQVTLRCSPISGHKSVSWYQQVLGQGPQFIFQYYEKEERGRGNFPDRFSARQFPNYSSELNVNALLLGDSALYLCASSFSASGGGQNIQYFGAGTRLSVL.

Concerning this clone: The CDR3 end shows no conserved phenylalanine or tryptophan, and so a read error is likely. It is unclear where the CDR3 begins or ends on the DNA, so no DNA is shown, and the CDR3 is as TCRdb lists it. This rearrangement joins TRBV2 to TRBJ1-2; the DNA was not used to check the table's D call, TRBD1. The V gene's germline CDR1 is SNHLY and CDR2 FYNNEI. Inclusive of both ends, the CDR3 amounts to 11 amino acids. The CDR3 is CASSEYRQVWL.

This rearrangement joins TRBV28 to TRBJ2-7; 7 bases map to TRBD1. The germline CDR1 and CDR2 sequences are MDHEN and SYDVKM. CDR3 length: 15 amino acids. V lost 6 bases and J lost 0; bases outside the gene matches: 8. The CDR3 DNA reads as TGTGCCAGCAGCAAAGACAGGGCCAGCTCCTACGAGCAGTACTTC. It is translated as CASSKDRASSYEQYF.

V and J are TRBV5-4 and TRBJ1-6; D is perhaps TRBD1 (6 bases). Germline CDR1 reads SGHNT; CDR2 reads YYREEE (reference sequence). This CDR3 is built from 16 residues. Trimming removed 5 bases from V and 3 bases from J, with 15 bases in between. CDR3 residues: CASSSDSSLYNSPLHF. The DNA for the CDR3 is TGTGCCAGCAGTTCGGACAGTTCGCTCTATAATTCACCCCTCCACTTT.

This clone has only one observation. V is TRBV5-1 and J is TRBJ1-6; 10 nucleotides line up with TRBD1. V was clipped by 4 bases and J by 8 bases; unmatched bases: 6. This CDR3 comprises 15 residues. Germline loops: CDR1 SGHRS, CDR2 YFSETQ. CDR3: CASSERTGGDSPLHF. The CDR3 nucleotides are TGCGCCAGCAGCGAGAGGACAGGGGGTGATTCACCCCTCCACTTT. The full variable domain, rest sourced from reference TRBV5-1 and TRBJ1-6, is KAGVTQTPRYLIKTRGQQVTLSCSPISGHRSVSWYQQTPGQGLQFLFEYFSETQRNKGNFPGRFSGRQFSNSRSEMNVSTLELGDSALYLCASSERTGGDSPLHFGNGTRLTVT.

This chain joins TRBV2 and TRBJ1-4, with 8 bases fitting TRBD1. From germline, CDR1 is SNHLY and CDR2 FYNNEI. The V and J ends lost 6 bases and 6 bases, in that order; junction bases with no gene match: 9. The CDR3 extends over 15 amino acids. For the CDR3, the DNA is TGTGCCAGCAGAGGCCGGACAGGGATCTATGAAAAACTGTTTTTT. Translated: CASRGRTGIYEKLFF. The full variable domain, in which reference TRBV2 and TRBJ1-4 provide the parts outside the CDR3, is EPEVTQTPSHQVTQMGQEVILRCVPISNHLYFYWYRQILGQKVEFLVSFYNNEISEKSEIFDDQFSVERPDGSNFTLKIRSTKLEDSAMYFCASRGRTGIYEKLFFGSGTQLSVL.

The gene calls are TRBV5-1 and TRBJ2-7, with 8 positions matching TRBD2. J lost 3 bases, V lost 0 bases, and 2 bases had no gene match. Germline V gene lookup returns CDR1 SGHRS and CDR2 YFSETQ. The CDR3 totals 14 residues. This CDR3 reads CASSLAGGDYEQYF. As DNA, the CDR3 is TGCGCCAGCAGCTTGGCGGGAGGGGACTACGAGCAGTACTTC.

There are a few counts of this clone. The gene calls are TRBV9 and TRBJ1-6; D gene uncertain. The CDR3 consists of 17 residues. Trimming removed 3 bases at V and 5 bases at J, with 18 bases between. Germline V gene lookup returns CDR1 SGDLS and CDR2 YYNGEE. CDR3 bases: TGTGCCAGCAGCGGTTCTTCGGCAGAACTAGATAATTCACCCCTCCACTTT. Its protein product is CASSGSSAELDNSPLHF.

Here the CDR3 DNA reads TGTGCCAGCAGCATGGGGCCCGGAGATCAGCCCCAGCATTTT. Its translation is CASSMGPGDQPQHF. This chain joins TRBV11-2 and TRBJ1-5; D possibly corresponds to TRBD1 (5 bases). Trimming took 5 bases from V and 5 from J, leaving 13 bases between them. The germline CDR1 and CDR2 sequences are SGHAT and FQNNGV. The CDR3 runs 14 residues.

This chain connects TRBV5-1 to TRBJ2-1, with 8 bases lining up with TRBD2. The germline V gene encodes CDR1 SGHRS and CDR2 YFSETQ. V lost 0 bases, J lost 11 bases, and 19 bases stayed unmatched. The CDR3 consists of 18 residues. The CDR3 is CASSLAGGRHPADEKQFF. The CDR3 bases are TGCGCCAGCAGCTTGGCGGGGGGGAGGCACCCTGCCGATGAGAAGCAGTTCTTC.

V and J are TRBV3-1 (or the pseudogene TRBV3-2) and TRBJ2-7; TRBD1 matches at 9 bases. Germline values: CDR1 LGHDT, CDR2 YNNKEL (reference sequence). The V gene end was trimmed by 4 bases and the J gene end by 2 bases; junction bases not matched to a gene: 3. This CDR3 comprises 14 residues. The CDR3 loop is CASSPGQGTYEQYF. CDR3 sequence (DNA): TGTGCCAGCAGCCCGGGACAGGGAACCTACGAGCAGTACTTC.

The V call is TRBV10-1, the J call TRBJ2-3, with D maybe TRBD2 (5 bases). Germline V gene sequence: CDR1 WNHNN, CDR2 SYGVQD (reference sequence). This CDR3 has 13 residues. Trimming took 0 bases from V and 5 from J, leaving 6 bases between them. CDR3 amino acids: CASSESGRDTQYF. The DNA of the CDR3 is TGCGCCAGCAGTGAGTCAGGGAGAGATACGCAGTATTTT.

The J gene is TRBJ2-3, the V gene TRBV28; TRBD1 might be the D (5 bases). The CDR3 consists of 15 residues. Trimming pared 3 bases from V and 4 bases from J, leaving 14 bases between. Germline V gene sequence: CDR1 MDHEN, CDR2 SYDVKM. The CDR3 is CASSFSQDASDTQYF. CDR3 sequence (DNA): TGTGCCAGCAGTTTTTCACAGGATGCCTCAGATACGCAGTATTTT.

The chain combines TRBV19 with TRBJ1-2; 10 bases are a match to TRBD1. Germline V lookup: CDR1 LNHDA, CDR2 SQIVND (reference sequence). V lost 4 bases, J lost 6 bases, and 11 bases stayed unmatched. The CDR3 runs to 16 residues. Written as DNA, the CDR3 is TGTGCCAGTAGTACTACTCGGACAGGGGGTGAGGATGGCTACACCTTC. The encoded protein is CASSTTRTGGEDGYTF.

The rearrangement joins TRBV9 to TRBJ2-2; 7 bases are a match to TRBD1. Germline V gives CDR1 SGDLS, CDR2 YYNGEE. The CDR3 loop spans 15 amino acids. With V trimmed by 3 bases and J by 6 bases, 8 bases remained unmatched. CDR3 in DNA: TGTGCCAGCAGCGGAACTTCAACAGGGGCCGGGGAGCTGTTTTTT. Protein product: CASSGTSTGAGELFF.